This TCR beta chain was found in a study of tumor-infiltrating lymphocytes in primary liver carcinoma. V was cut by 3 bases and J by 2 bases, with 16 bases left in between. The length of the CDR3 is 16 residues. A constant-region primer served to make TCR beta cDNA from roughly 540 ng total RNA. Amplification in three nested multiplex PCR rounds with slightly modified ARM-PCR gave rise to TCR beta libraries. In the first two PCR rounds, TRBV1-TRBV30 forward primers were paired with a C-beta reverse primer, and each round lasted approximately 9 cycles. TCRdb itself ran the multiplex PCR reads through MiXCR, one entry per CDR3 protein. In the table there are 150,000 to 200,000 distinct CDR3 sequences, around three fifths of which are singletons. Germline DNA was also extracted, and blood RNA derived from unsorted whole blood.

Source material: peripheral blood. The source is a woman aged 55 to 70 with primary liver carcinoma and hepatitis B virus infection. This chain uses TRBV12-3 or TRBV12-4 with TRBJ2-5, with D perhaps TRBD2 (6 bases). DNA of the CDR3: TGTGCCAGCAGTTTTTTGTCGGGAGTGGGTCAAGAGACCCAGTACTTC. Its protein is CASSFLSGVGQETQYF.